Listed below are T cell receptor beta chains from one sample, sequenced in a study of CD8 T cells in ankylosing spondylitis. TCRdb re-called the 5' RACE reads through MiXCR, storing one row per CDR3 protein. The sample lists a few hundred thousand distinct CDR3 sequences; 8% were seen once. The sequenced sample was blood, either unsorted or a sorted T cell fraction (not recorded which). All receptors derive from a male donor with ankylosing spondylitis. CDR3s include the opening cysteine and the closing phenylalanine or tryptophan. The D gene is left open where the match is weak. Part of the rows lack a size; the others show once, few, many or a class for expanded clones.

j_call v_call d_call clone_size cdr3_nt cdr3_aa
TRBJ2-1 TRBV14 NA many TGTGCCAGCAGTCCCTTGGGTAGCGGCCCCGAGAATGAGCAGTTCTTC CASSPLGSGPENEQFF
TRBJ2-4 TRBV4-1 NA NA TGCGTCAGCAGCCAAGGAGCTGCGCTACAGGTCAAAAACATTCAGTACTTC CVSSQGAALQVKNIQYF
TRBJ1-5 TRBV19 NA few TGTGCCAGTAACGGGGTGGGCGGAAATCAGCCCCAGCATTTT CASNGVGGNQPQHF
TRBJ2-5 TRBV5-1 TRBD2 many TGCGCCAGCAGCCCACGCCAGACTAGCGGGAGCGAGGAGACCCAGTACTTC CASSPRQTSGSEETQYF
TRBJ2-2 TRBV11-2 NA few TGTGCCAGCAGCCCTCCCGTGGCAGGGGTTGACACCGGGGAGCTGTTTTTT CASSPPVAGVDTGELFF
TRBJ2-5 TRBV10-3 NA once TGTGCCATCAGCGACAACGTGGGAGAGACCCAGTACTTC CAISDNVGETQYF
TRBJ2-7 TRBV5-1 TRBD2 few TGCGCCAGCACCCAAGCGGGAGGGCCGATCCACGAGCAGTACTTC CASTQAGGPIHEQYF
TRBJ2-3 TRBV20-1 NA few TGCAGCGGTCGTGGCGGCCCCAGCACAGATACGCAGTATTTT CSGRGGPSTDTQYF
TRBJ2-7 TRBV28 TRBD1 many TGTGCCAGCAGTTCCCCCGGGACAGGGGCCTACGAGCAGTACTTC CASSSPGTGAYEQYF
TRBJ2-7 TRBV5-1 TRBD2 many TGCGCCAGCAGCTCACCTAGCGGGAGGAGCGACGAGCAGTACTTC CASSSPSGRSDEQYF
TRBJ2-3 TRBV19 TRBD2 NA TGTGCCAGTAGTATCCGCGCGACTATAGCGGGAGGCGCAGATACGCAGTATTTT CASSIRATIAGGADTQYF
TRBJ2-7 TRBV4-1 TRBD2 NA TGCGCCAGCAGCCAAGATAGGGGACTAGCGGGAGTTAATGACGAGCAGTACTTC CASSQDRGLAGVNDEQYF
TRBJ2-7 TRBV7-3 TRBD1 few TGTGCCAGCAGCGTGGACAGGGTTGGCGAGCAGTACTTC CASSVDRVGEQYF
TRBJ2-5 TRBV9 NA NA TGTGCCAGCAGCGTAGCCCGGGCAGGAGAAGAGACCCAGTACTTC CASSVARAGEETQYF